One and the same sample provided the 10 T cell receptor beta chains below, sequenced in a study of T cell changes during pregnancy in multiple sclerosis. Produced via immunoSEQ multiplex PCR; TCRdb's table is partial and in-frame only. Of 40,000 to 50,000 clones in the sample, 75% to 95% were seen once. Sample: CD4+ T cells from peripheral blood mononuclear cells, taken before pregnancy. The origin of the receptors is a female donor with multiple sclerosis, enrolled in a pregnancy study.

The chain carries TRBV5-1 and TRBJ2-1; no clear D gene. Germline V gene lookup returns CDR1 SGHRS and CDR2 YFSETQ. The CDR3 extends over 15 amino acids. The germline V and J ends were trimmed by 1 base and 4 bases, with 12 bases remaining between them. The CDR3 DNA reads TGCGCCAGCAGCTTGTGGAGCCCTCCTTACAATGAGCAGTTCTTC. It translates to CASSLWSPPYNEQFF.

The chain uses TRBV9 and TRBJ2-4; TRBD2 is a possible D gene (6 bases). Between the trimmed V and J ends, which lost 3 bases and 10 bases, there was a span of 11 bases. The CDR3 runs to 12 residues. Germline assignment: CDR1 SGDLS and CDR2 YYNGEE. DNA of the CDR3: TGTGCCAGCAGCGCCGGGGGATTAATTCAGTACTTC. Amino acid sequence: CASSAGGLIQYF.

The chain is built from TRBV19 and TRBJ2-1; perhaps TRBD2 as D (6 bases). The CDR3 runs 18 residues. V was trimmed by 5 bases and J by 4 bases, leaving 24 bases between them. Germline CDR1 LNHDA, CDR2 SQIVND (reference sequence). CDR3 loop: CASSDWDSPSRTYNEQFF. The CDR3 DNA reads as TGTGCCAGTAGTGACTGGGACTCCCCCAGTCGAACATACAATGAGCAGTTCTTC.

The V and J genes are TRBV4-3 and TRBJ2-1; 12 positions agree with TRBD2. Trimming at V came to 0 bases and at J to 3 bases, leaving 9 bases not matched to a gene. The CDR3 loop spans 19 amino acids. Germline CDR1 and CDR2: LGHNA and YSLEER. CDR3: CASSQDRASGGAIYNEQFF. In DNA form, the CDR3 reads TGCGCCAGCAGCCAAGATAGGGCTAGCGGGGGGGCAATCTACAATGAGCAGTTCTTC.

The rearrangement links TRBV9 to TRBJ2-3, with D perhaps matching TRBD2 (5 bases). The CDR3 covers 17 residues. The germline CDR1 and CDR2 sequences are SGDLS and YYNGEE. Trimming took off 3 bases at V and 2 bases at J, with 19 bases between the two ends. The CDR3 reads CASSGGSGGHHTDTQYF. CDR3 nucleotide sequence: TGTGCCAGCAGCGGAGGTAGTGGCGGGCACCACACAGATACGCAGTATTTT. Complete variable domain (other parts from reference TRBV9 and TRBJ2-3): DSGVTQTPKHLITATGQRVTLRCSPRSGDLSVYWYQQSLDQGLQFLIQYYNGEERAKGNILERFSAQQFPDLHSELNLSSLELGDSALYFCASSGGSGGHHTDTQYFGPGTRLTVL.

This chain links TRBV7-9 with TRBJ2-2, with 8 bases lining up with TRBD2. Germline V gene sequence: CDR1 SEHNR, CDR2 FQNEAQ (reference sequence). The ends lost 5 bases at V and 3 bases at J; junction bases unmatched: 5. This CDR3 is built from 15 residues. The chain's CDR3 is CASSQTSAYTGELFF. CDR3 sequence (DNA): TGTGCCAGCAGCCAGACTAGCGCCTACACCGGGGAGCTGTTTTTT.

This clone appeared a few times. CDR3 bases: TGTGCCAGCAGCCAGACAGACTATAATTCACCCCTCCACTTT. Translated: CASSQTDYNSPLHF. J is TRBJ1-6 and V is TRBV6-6; D possibly corresponds to TRBD1 (5 bases). The CDR3 is 14 residues long. V lost 6 bases, J lost 3 bases, and 9 bases lay in between. Germline CDR1 is MNHNY and CDR2 is SVGAGI (reference sequence).

The chain combines TRBV29-1 with TRBJ2-7; 8 bases are shared with TRBD1. CDR1 SQVTM and CDR2 ANQGSEA come from the germline V gene. The CDR3 contains 15 residues. V was clipped by 0 bases and J by 3 bases; unmatched bases: 7. The CDR3 coding sequence is TGCAGCGTTGAAGATGCTGCGACAGGGGACTACGAGCAGTACTTC. Residues: CSVEDAATGDYEQYF.

The chain carries TRBV7-7 and TRBJ2-7; no clear D. Trimming took off 1 base at V and 5 bases at J, with 9 bases between the two ends. The CDR3 loop spans 13 amino acids. Germline values: CDR1 SSHAT, CDR2 FNYEAQ (reference sequence). CDR3 DNA: TGTGCCAGCAGCTTAGAGCCGGGTCACGAGCAGTACTTC. Translating it yields CASSLEPGHEQYF.

This chain uses TRBV10-1 with TRBJ1-5; no reliable D call. Germline V gene data show CDR1 as WNHNN and CDR2 as SYGVQD (reference sequence). The CDR3 covers 13 residues. The V gene lost 3 bases and the J gene lost 0 bases, with 3 bases spanning the gap. The CDR3 is CASSDCSNQPQHF. The CDR3 DNA sequence: TGCGCCAGCAGTGACTGTAGCAATCAGCCCCAGCATTTT.